This T cell receptor (beta chain) was captured by sequencing in a study of vaccination and CD4 T cells after COVID-19. CDR3 size: 17 residues. The germline V gene has CDR1 MGHRA and CDR2 YSYEKL. Trimming pared 1 base from V and 6 bases from J, leaving 19 bases between. Treatment specified: roughly 11-day PBMC culture with coronavirus spike peptide pools or control peptides (ViraFEST assay). Positive PCR results dated from March to December 2020, before the US Alpha, Beta and Delta variants. Oncomine TCR Beta short-read sequencing was applied to DNA from cultured CD4+ T cells. From the PCR reads, TCRdb called clonotypes with MiXCR, one entry per CDR3 protein. Of approximately 12,000 distinct CDR3 sequences listed, about 65% were seen once; the top ten hold 14% to 15%. Of note for this clonotype: What it binds is not known.

This rearrangement joins TRBV4-1 to TRBJ2-1; maybe TRBD2 (7 bases). The sequence came from a human donor who had recovered from COVID-19. The sample was CD4+ T cells from blood, cultured in vitro. CDR3 DNA: TGCGCCAGCAGCCAAGCCCTCGGGGGCGGGAGTATCAATGAGCAGTTCTTC. As protein: CASSQALGGGSINEQFF.